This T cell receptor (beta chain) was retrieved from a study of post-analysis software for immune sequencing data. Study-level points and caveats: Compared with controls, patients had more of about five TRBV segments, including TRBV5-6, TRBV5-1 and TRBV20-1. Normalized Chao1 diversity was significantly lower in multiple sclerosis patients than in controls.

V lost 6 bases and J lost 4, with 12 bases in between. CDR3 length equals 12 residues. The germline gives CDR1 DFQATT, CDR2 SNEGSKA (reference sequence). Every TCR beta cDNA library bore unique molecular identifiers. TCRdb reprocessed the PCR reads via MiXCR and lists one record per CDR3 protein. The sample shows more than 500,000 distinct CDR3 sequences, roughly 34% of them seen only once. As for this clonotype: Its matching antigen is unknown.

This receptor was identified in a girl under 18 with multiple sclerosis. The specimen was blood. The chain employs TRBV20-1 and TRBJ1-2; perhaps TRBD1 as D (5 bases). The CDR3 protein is CSAGGGTYGYTF. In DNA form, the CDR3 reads TGCAGTGCCGGGGGTGGTACCTATGGCTACACCTTC.